This T cell receptor (beta chain) was documented in a study of regulatory dendritic cells for organ transplantation. Sorted T cells were CFSE-labeled and cultured 5 days with allogeneic regulatory or mature dendritic cells at 1:10. A word on this clone: No antigen is known for it.

The CDR3 covers 13 residues. Looked up from germline, CDR1 is KGHSH and CDR2 is LQKENI. Deletions cut 6 bases from V and 5 bases from J, with 10 bases between. Repertoires were generated with immunoSEQ multiplex PCR, while TCRdb's copy carries only in-frame clones and drops some. The sample consists of some 10,000 clones, 65% to 85% of them appearing once. The sample consisted of memory CD4+ T cells from blood cultured with dendritic cells. Subset in this sample: CD45RO+ memory T cells. The chain links TRBV18 to TRBJ1-4, with D possibly TRBD1 on 5 matching bases. This receptor was taken from a human donor in good health. The CDR3 protein is CASSRGRNEKLFF. The DNA of the CDR3 is TGTGCCAGCTCTAGGGGAAGGAATGAAAAACTGTTTTTT.